These 7 T cell receptor beta chains originate from one sample sequenced in a study of blood T cells in healthy people across ages. Combining a sample-barcoded 5' primer with a J-beta primer mix, a second PCR ran for roughly 7 to 11 cycles. TCRdb re-called the 5' RACE reads with MiXCR, one entry per CDR3 protein. Altogether fewer than 800,000 distinct CDR3 sequences are present, more than 40% being singletons, with the ten largest covering roughly 34%. Sequencing used blood. Receptors originate from a woman in her fifties or sixties in good health.

This chain joins TRBV20-1 and TRBJ2-7; TRBD1 agrees at 8 bases. Germline CDR1 and CDR2: DFQATT and SNEGSKA (reference sequence). Trimming took 6 bases from V and 3 from J; bases not matched to a gene: 10. There are 14 residues in the CDR3. CDR3 loop: CSAEQGVGGYEQYF. Written as DNA, the CDR3 is TGCAGTGCGGAACAGGGGGTAGGGGGCTACGAGCAGTACTTC.

The table lists this clonotype with a count of one. The chain recombines TRBV24-1 with TRBJ1-6, with 10 bases identical to TRBD1. The CDR3 contains 16 residues. The J segment lost 9 bases and the V segment lost 2 bases, leaving 6 bases of the junction unmatched. Germline-derived CDR1 and CDR2 are KGHDR and SFDVKD. In DNA, the CDR3 is TGTGCCACCAGTGATTCCAGACAGGGGGCAAGTTCACCCCTCCACTTT. Protein sequence: CATSDSRQGASSPLHF.

The chain carries TRBV30 and TRBJ2-3; D remains unclear. V was trimmed by 2 bases and J by 6 bases, leaving 9 bases between them. Germline lookup yields CDR1 GTSNPN and CDR2 SVGIG (reference sequence). The CDR3 has 12 amino acids. The CDR3 sequence is CAWSPVLDTQYF. The CDR3 bases are TGTGCCTGGAGTCCTGTTTTGGATACGCAGTATTTT.

The chain employs TRBV6-5 and TRBJ1-1; a weak D match, TRBD1 (5 bases). CDR1 MNHEY and CDR2 SVGAGI come from the germline V gene. The CDR3 sequence is 14 residues long. V was clipped by 7 bases and J by 4 bases, with 16 bases between them. CDR3 region: CASIEGVLGTEAFF. The CDR3 nucleotides read TGTGCCAGCATCGAAGGGGTTTTGGGCACTGAAGCTTTCTTT.

In this sample, this clonotype turned up a few times. The chain links TRBV9 to TRBJ2-7; D unresolved. The ends were cut back, 8 bases at V and 2 bases at J, with 14 bases in the middle. The germline V gene encodes CDR1 SGDLS and CDR2 YYNGEE. CDR3 length: 13 residues. CDR3 coding DNA: TGTGCCAGTCGGCGCGCTGGGACCTACGAGCAGTACTTC. Its translation is CASRRAGTYEQYF.

Only a few counts were recorded for this clonotype. The chain recombines TRBV13 with TRBJ2-5; D not certain. The CDR3 is made up of 12 amino acids. V was trimmed by 5 bases and J by 5 bases, leaving 9 bases between them. CDR1 is PRHDT, CDR2 FYEKMQ, per germline (reference sequence). CDR3 coding DNA: TGTGCCAGCAGCCCGGACCTGGAGACCCAGTACTTC. This encodes CASSPDLETQYF.

The chain combines TRBV3-1 with TRBJ2-1; 16 bases match TRBD2. Germline values: CDR1 LGHDT, CDR2 YNNKEL (reference sequence). The V segment lost 1 base and the J segment 8 bases; nucleotides outside the gene matches: 8. This CDR3 spans 18 amino acids. CDR3 protein: CASSQVGTSGRAGYEQFF. For the CDR3, the DNA is TGTGCCAGCAGCCAAGTTGGGACTAGCGGGAGGGCCGGCTATGAGCAGTTCTTC.